The 27 T cell receptor beta chains given below trace back to one sample, sequenced in a study of T cell responses to AZD1222 COVID-19 vaccine (dated by TCRdb to 2020 to 2023). The library came from the immunoSEQ multiplex PCR assay. As stored in TCRdb, this immuneACCESS dataset retains in-frame rearrangements with V and J assigned. A fraction of the clones does not appear; measured against another copy, unresolved V genes explain less than half of the discrepancy, and the remainder lacks a known reason. The sample table records 75,000 to 90,000 clones; about 84% of these occur just once. Roughly 8.7% of the sample belongs to the ten largest clones. The sample's time point label is to be understood as: baseline before first vaccination. The source material was peripheral blood, sampled on day 0 of AZD1222 vaccination. Source of these receptors: an adult in good health.

The chain links TRBV19 to TRBJ1-2; TRBD1 matches 8 bases. V lost 6 bases to trimming and J lost 5 bases; unmatched junction nucleotides: 8. Germline V gives CDR1 LNHDA, CDR2 SQIVND (reference sequence). There are 14 residues in the CDR3. As DNA, the CDR3 is TGTGCCAGTAGCAGCCGGACAGGGCTTTATGGCTACACCTTC. Amino acids: CASSSRTGLYGYTF.

This chain connects TRBV5-5 to TRBJ2-7; D possibly corresponds to TRBD2 (5 bases). CDR1 and CDR2 (germline): SGHKS, YYEKEE (reference sequence). The CDR3 consists of 14 residues. Deletions cut 4 bases from V and 2 bases from J, with 13 bases between. Here the CDR3 DNA reads TGTGCCAGCAGCGAGGGTCCGGGCCCCTACGAGCAGTACTTC. Translating gives CASSEGPGPYEQYF.

The chain combines TRBV6-2 or TRBV6-3 with TRBJ1-5; no definite D call. The CDR3 has 16 residues. With 5 bases removed from V and 1 base from J, the gap between germline ends came to 15 bases. The germline V gene encodes CDR1 MNHEY and CDR2 SVGEGT. The CDR3 region is CASSPLRTGSNQPQHF. Written as DNA, the CDR3 is TGTGCCAGCAGTCCCCTCAGGACGGGGAGCAATCAGCCCCAGCATTTT.

This rearrangement joins TRBV18 to TRBJ1-5; D is uncertain. V was cut by 8 bases and J by 1 base, with 9 bases left in between. CDR1 and CDR2 from the germline V gene are KGHSH and LQKENI. CDR3 size: 13 residues. CDR3 sequence: CASTDQSNQPQHF. The CDR3 DNA reads as TGTGCCAGCACAGACCAGAGCAATCAGCCCCAGCATTTT.

The chain recombines TRBV5-1 with TRBJ1-2; D unresolved. The V gene lost 0 bases and the J gene lost 3 bases, with 6 bases spanning the gap. The CDR3 has 13 amino acids. The germline gives CDR1 SGHRS, CDR2 YFSETQ. CDR3 residues: CASSLGGDYGYTF. CDR3 DNA: TGCGCCAGCAGCTTGGGAGGAGACTATGGCTACACCTTC.

The chain has TRBV12-5 and TRBJ1-5; the match to TRBD1 covers 8 bases. This CDR3 is 15 amino acids long. Germline-derived CDR1 and CDR2 are LGHNT and FRNRAP. V shed 6 bases and J 4 bases; nucleotides not matched to a gene: 8. Here the CDR3 reads CASGRGQGINQPQHF. Written as DNA, the CDR3 is TGTGCTAGTGGCCGCGGACAGGGAATAAATCAGCCCCAGCATTTT.

This clone has only one observation. V and J are TRBV27 and TRBJ2-1; 8 nucleotides match TRBD2. Per the germline V gene, CDR1 is MNHEY and CDR2 is SMNVEV (reference sequence). Trimming took 6 bases from V and 4 from J; bases not matched to a gene: 8. The CDR3 is made up of 15 amino acids. CDR3 protein: CASRSWREEYNEQFF. The CDR3 DNA reads TGTGCCAGCAGGAGCTGGCGGGAGGAGTACAATGAGCAGTTCTTC.

This clone was picked up one time. The V call is TRBV7-8, the J call TRBJ1-1; possible D gene TRBD1, 5 bases. The CDR3 runs to 13 residues. Trimming took 1 base from V and 8 from J, leaving 11 bases between them. Germline CDR1 and CDR2: SGHVS and FQNEAQ. Written as DNA, the CDR3 is TGTGCCAGCAGCTTAGGGTATGGGGACGAAGCTTTCTTT. This sequence encodes CASSLGYGDEAFF.

The chain joins TRBV18 to TRBJ2-3; D is possibly TRBD2 (6 bases). CDR1 is KGHSH, CDR2 LQKENI, per germline. V was pared by 3 bases and J by 6 bases, with 19 bases between. There are 16 residues in the CDR3. CDR3 nucleotide sequence: TGTGCCAGCTCACCTCCCCTGGGACTTCGGGGGGATACGCAGTATTTT. As protein: CASSPPLGLRGDTQYF.

J is TRBJ2-7 and V is TRBV6-5; no clear D gene. Germline-derived CDR1 and CDR2 are MNHEY and SVGAGI. The ends were cut back, 6 bases at V and 2 bases at J, with 5 bases in the middle. The CDR3 has 11 residues. CDR3 residues: CASRTTYEQYF. CDR3 sequence (DNA): TGTGCCAGCAGAACAACCTACGAGCAGTACTTC.

The V gene is TRBV5-1, the J gene TRBJ1-1, with no clear D. The CDR3 is 13 residues long. Trimming shortened V by 5 bases and J by 7 bases, and 15 bases separated the two germline ends. From germline, CDR1 is SGHRS and CDR2 YFSETQ. The DNA for the CDR3 is TGCGCCAGCAGTCTTTCCCCCAGGTTTGAAGCTTTCTTT. It specifies CASSLSPRFEAFF.

This clone is a singleton in its sample. The genes are TRBV29-1 and TRBJ1-6, with 10 nucleotides matching TRBD1. Looked up from germline, CDR1 is SQVTM and CDR2 is ANQGSEA. V was clipped by 6 bases and J by 8 bases; unmatched bases: 7. The CDR3 length is 14 residues. In DNA, the CDR3 is TGCAGCGTAAAAGGGGGGACAGGGGATTCACCCCTCCACTTT. Protein product: CSVKGGTGDSPLHF.

In this sample, this clone turned up once. V usage is TRBV6-6 and J usage is TRBJ1-1; no clear D. Germline V lookup: CDR1 MNHNY, CDR2 SVGAGI (reference sequence). The V gene lost 7 bases and the J gene lost 5 bases, with 11 bases spanning the gap. This CDR3 spans 12 amino acids. CDR3 sequence (DNA): TGTGCCAGCACTGACGGCGGAACTGAAGCTTTCTTT. Translation: CASTDGGTEAFF.

V gene TRBV15 combines with J gene TRBJ2-1; 13 bases line up with TRBD2. Germline CDR1 is LNHNV and CDR2 is YYDKDF (reference sequence). With V trimmed by 10 bases and J by 9 bases, 6 bases remained unmatched. The CDR3 totals 13 residues. The CDR3 DNA follows: TGTGCCATCCCGGGACTAGCGGGATTTGAGCAGTTCTTC. Its protein product is CAIPGLAGFEQFF.

A few counts support this clone. The genes are TRBV19 and TRBJ1-2; 10 bases agree with TRBD1. V lost 5 bases and J lost 6; bases outside the gene matches: 18. Germline V CDR1 and CDR2: LNHDA, SQIVND (reference sequence). The CDR3 runs to 18 residues. This CDR3 is CASSYGFFDRGRGDGYTF. The DNA for the CDR3 is TGTGCCAGTAGTTACGGTTTCTTCGACAGGGGGCGTGGGGATGGCTACACCTTC.

The CDR3 coding sequence is TGCGCCAGCAGCCGTTCCGACGGAGGAAGCTATGGCTACACCTTC. It is translated as CASSRSDGGSYGYTF. V gene TRBV5-1 combines with J gene TRBJ1-2; no definite D call. The CDR3 is 15 residues long. Germline V gene lookup returns CDR1 SGHRS and CDR2 YFSETQ. V dropped 4 bases and J dropped 4 bases, with 17 bases sitting between them.

The J gene is TRBJ2-7, the V gene TRBV5-1; TRBD2 agrees at 12 bases. With 5 bases clipped from V and 6 bases from J, the junction kept 6 bases outside the gene matches. The CDR3 loop spans 14 amino acids. Looked up from germline, CDR1 is SGHRS and CDR2 is YFSETQ. The chain's CDR3 is CASSLTSGRTEQYF. The CDR3 DNA follows: TGCGCCAGCAGTTTAACTAGCGGGAGGACCGAGCAGTACTTC.

V and J are TRBV5-1 and TRBJ1-1, with D perhaps TRBD1 (6 bases). Germline CDR1 is SGHRS and CDR2 is YFSETQ. CDR3 length equals 13 residues. Trimming removed 4 bases from V and 11 bases from J, with 18 bases in between. Written as DNA, the CDR3 is TGCGCCAGCAGCCTGGACAGTGACAGTGGGGCTTTCTTT. Its protein product is CASSLDSDSGAFF.

The rearrangement links TRBV11-2 to TRBJ2-2, with a weak D call TRBD2 (6 bases). The ends were cut back, 5 bases at V and 2 bases at J, with 15 bases in the middle. Germline CDR1 is SGHAT and CDR2 is FQNNGV. The length of the CDR3 is 16 residues. The DNA for the CDR3 is TGTGCCAGCAGCCCCCTTCGCGGGATTAACACCGGGGAGCTGTTTTTT. Translating gives CASSPLRGINTGELFF.

V gene TRBV11-2 combines with J gene TRBJ1-1, with D possibly matching TRBD1 (5 bases). Germline assignment: CDR1 SGHAT and CDR2 FQNNGV. This CDR3 comprises 13 residues. V lost 5 bases, J lost 7 bases, and 14 bases lay in between. The CDR3 bases are TGTGCCAGCAGCATTGATCAGGGTATTGAAGCTTTCTTT. Its translation: CASSIDQGIEAFF. Full variable domain (outside the CDR3, taken from reference TRBV11-2 and TRBJ1-1): EAGVAQSPRYKIIEKRQSVAFWCNPISGHATLYWYQQILGQGPKLLIQFQNNGVVDDSQLPKDRFSAERLKGVDSTLKIQPAKLEDSAVYLCASSIDQGIEAFFGQGTRLTVV.

This clone came up once. The chain employs TRBV28 and TRBJ2-7, with D maybe TRBD2 (6 bases). V was cut by 2 bases and J by 9 bases, with 20 bases left in between. The CDR3 totals 15 residues. CDR1 MDHEN and CDR2 SYDVKM come from the germline V gene. Here the CDR3 DNA reads TGTGCCAGCAGTTTAGGGTGGGAGAGCGGGCTTGGGCAGTACTTC. Amino acids: CASSLGWESGLGQYF.

This clone was counted between two and nine times. V is TRBV6-5 and J is TRBJ1-1; maybe TRBD1 (5 bases). Trimming stripped 7 bases from V and 0 bases from J, with 12 bases between. This CDR3 region has 14 residues. The germline gives CDR1 MNHEY, CDR2 SVGAGI. CDR3 protein: CASTAGMVNTEAFF. CDR3 sequence (DNA): TGTGCCAGCACGGCAGGGATGGTGAACACTGAAGCTTTCTTT.

The J gene is TRBJ2-2, the V gene TRBV9, with D possibly being TRBD2 (5 bases). With 4 bases removed from V and 3 bases from J, the gap between germline ends came to 16 bases. This CDR3 spans 16 amino acids. Germline V gene sequence: CDR1 SGDLS, CDR2 YYNGEE. This CDR3 is CASSPRRGWDTGELFF. The CDR3 coding sequence is TGTGCCAGCAGCCCGCGTCGGGGATGGGACACCGGGGAGCTGTTTTTT.

CDR3: CASSRDGNYEQYF. The CDR3 nucleotides are TGTGCCAGCAGTCGGGACGGAAACTACGAGCAGTACTTC. The chain links TRBV6-5 to TRBJ2-7; D is tentatively TRBD1 or TRBD2 (5 bases each). The CDR3 runs 13 residues. Deletions cut 5 bases from V and 3 bases from J, with 11 bases between. The V gene's germline CDR1 is MNHEY and CDR2 SVGAGI.

This chain joins TRBV19 and TRBJ1-6; tentative D call: TRBD1 (6 bases). V lost 3 bases to trimming and J lost 10 bases, with 13 bases between them. Germline V gives CDR1 LNHDA, CDR2 SQIVND (reference sequence). The CDR3 is made up of 14 amino acids. CDR3 sequence (DNA): TGTGCCAGTAGTATCCCACAGGGAGGCTCACCCCTCCACTTT. The encoded protein is CASSIPQGGSPLHF.

The J gene is TRBJ1-4, the V gene TRBV7-8; TRBD1 might be the D (6 bases). The CDR3 consists of 14 residues. The V end lost 5 bases, the J end lost 6 bases, and 13 bases lay between the germline ends. Germline V gene sequence: CDR1 SGHVS, CDR2 FQNEAQ. This chain's CDR3 is CASSPHRTDEKLFF. CDR3 DNA: TGTGCCAGCAGCCCCCATCGGACAGATGAAAAACTGTTTTTT.

The chain combines TRBV15 with TRBJ2-7; D possibly corresponds to TRBD1 (5 bases). V shed 9 bases and J shed 10 bases, with 22 bases lying between them. CDR3 length equals 13 residues. From germline, CDR1 is LNHNV and CDR2 YYDKDF (reference sequence). The CDR3 DNA reads TGTGCCACGAGTCCTAAAGATGGGGCAGTCCAGTACTTC. Residues: CATSPKDGAVQYF. The full variable domain, completed using reference TRBV15 and TRBJ2-7, is DAMVIQNPRYQVTQFGKPVTLSCSQTLNHNVMYWYQQKSSQAPKLLFHYYDKDFNNEADTPDNFQSRRPNTSFCFLDIRSPGLGDTAMYLCATSPKDGAVQYFGPGTRLTVT.